The T cell receptor beta chain under discussion was sequenced for a study of T cell changes during pregnancy in multiple sclerosis. The method was immunoSEQ multiplex PCR; TCRdb's version includes in-frame clones alone and lacks a portion of them. Counted here are 75,000 to 95,000 clones, 94% occurring once; the ten biggest clones make up approximately 0.15%. Germline V gene lookup returns CDR1 SGHDN and CDR2 FVKESK. Trimming took 5 bases from V and 6 from J; bases not matched to a gene: 9. The CDR3 is 16 amino acids. This clonotype was sampled from a female donor with multiple sclerosis, enrolled in a pregnancy study. Sequencing was performed on CD4+ T cells from peripheral blood mononuclear cells, taken after pregnancy. This chain connects TRBV14 to TRBJ2-2; 10 bases fit TRBD1. For the CDR3, the DNA is TGTGCCAGCAGCAAGACAGGGGGCGGTTATTCCGGGGAGCTGTTTTTT. It is translated as CASSKTGGGYSGELFF. Full variable domain (missing parts from reference TRBV14 and TRBJ2-2): EAGVTQFPSHSVIEKGQTVTLRCDPISGHDNLYWYRRVMGKEIKFLLHFVKESKQDESGMPNNRFLAERTGGTYSTLKVQPAELEDSGVYFCASSKTGGGYSGELFFGEGSRLTVL.